These 29 T cell receptor beta chains came from one sample sequenced in a study of shared clonotypes between healthy human individuals. The data were produced by immunoSEQ multiplex PCR, yet TCRdb's version contains in-frame clones alone and is incomplete. The sample lists roughly 2 million clones; about 94% were seen once. Sequencing was performed on naive CD4+ T cells sorted from blood. Subset in this sample: CD45RA+ positively selected. The origin of the receptors is a man aged 18-30 years in good health.

The genes are TRBV29-1 and TRBJ2-2, with D possibly being TRBD1 or TRBD2 (6 bases each). Germline V gene sequence: CDR1 SQVTM, CDR2 ANQGSEA. CDR3 size: 14 residues. Trimming took 6 bases from V and 5 from J, leaving 16 bases between them. Here the CDR3 reads CSVGGSGGTGELFF. CDR3 nucleotide sequence: TGCAGCGTCGGGGGCTCGGGTGGAACCGGGGAGCTGTTTTTT.

The chain has TRBV11-2 and TRBJ1-5; D not certain. V was shortened by 0 bases and J by 4 bases, with 13 bases between the two germline ends. Per germline, CDR1 SGHAT and CDR2 FQNNGV. CDR3 length: 16 amino acids. CDR3 sequence: CASSLDRKTENQPQHF. CDR3 nucleotides: TGTGCCAGCAGCTTAGATCGTAAGACGGAAAATCAGCCCCAGCATTTT.

This chain connects TRBV5-6 to TRBJ1-1; D is possibly TRBD1 (5 bases). Germline loops: CDR1 SGHDT, CDR2 YYEEEE. V was pared by 0 bases and J by 1 base, with 16 bases between. The CDR3 length is 17 residues. CDR3 protein: CASSLVGRGVRNTEAFF. The CDR3 DNA reads TGTGCCAGCAGCTTGGTGGGGCGCGGGGTTCGGAACACTGAAGCTTTCTTT.

This clone was seen a handful of times. The rearrangement uses TRBV19 and TRBJ1-2, with D uncertain. The V end lost 4 bases, the J end lost 7 bases, and 13 bases lay between the germline ends. Germline values: CDR1 LNHDA, CDR2 SQIVND (reference sequence). CDR3 length equals 13 residues. The CDR3 coding sequence is TGTGCCAGTAGTACGTCGTGGAGGATTGGCTACACCTTC. This encodes CASSTSWRIGYTF. Filled out from reference TRBV19 and TRBJ1-2, the complete variable domain reads DGGITQSPKYLFRKEGQNVTLSCEQNLNHDAMYWYRQDPGQGLRLIYYSQIVNDFQKGDIAEGYSVSREKKESFPLTVTSAQKNPTAFYLCASSTSWRIGYTFGSGTRLTVV.

The V and J genes are TRBV20-1 and TRBJ1-1; no clear D. This CDR3 is 9 amino acids long. The V end was cut by 7 bases, the J end by 5 bases, with 5 bases between. CDR1 is DFQATT, CDR2 SNEGSKA, per germline (reference sequence). The CDR3 bases are TGCAGTGTTCGGACTGAAGCTTTCTTT. This codes for CSVRTEAFF.

The chain carries TRBV7-9 and TRBJ1-6; no definite D call. Germline V gives CDR1 SEHNR, CDR2 FQNEAQ (reference sequence). The length of the CDR3 is 13 residues. Trimming shortened V by 1 base and J by 9 bases, and 7 bases separated the two germline ends. CDR3 protein: CASSLDSGSPLHF. In DNA form, the CDR3 reads TGTGCCAGCAGCTTAGACTCTGGTTCACCCCTCCACTTT.

This chain links TRBV7-2 with TRBJ2-5; 7 bases agree with TRBD1. The CDR3 spans 14 residues. Looked up from germline, CDR1 is SGHTA and CDR2 is FQGNSA. J was trimmed by 2 bases and V by 3 bases; bases with no gene match: 3. In nucleotides, the CDR3 is TGTGCCAGCAGCTTTCAGACAGGGCAAGAGACCCAGTACTTC. Protein: CASSFQTGQETQYF.

A word on this clone: The sample contains more than one DNA sequence encoding this CDR3. This chain joins TRBV6-1 and TRBJ2-7; 8 bases align to TRBD1. The CDR3 contains 14 residues. Germline CDR1 is MNHNS and CDR2 is SASEGT. V lost 5 bases to trimming and J lost 2 bases; unmatched junction nucleotides: 5. The CDR3 spells CASSPRTGTYEQYF. CDR3 coding DNA: TGTGCCAGCAGTCCTCGGACAGGGACCTACGAGCAGTACTTC.

The chain has TRBV9 and TRBJ1-5; D is ambiguous. V dropped 0 bases and J dropped 11 bases, with 18 bases sitting between them. The CDR3 loop spans 15 amino acids. The germline gives CDR1 SGDLS, CDR2 YYNGEE. For the CDR3, the DNA is TGTGCCAGCAGCGTAGATGAGGGAGGGCGATCAGCCCAGCATTTT. Amino acid sequence: CASSVDEGGRSAQHF.

This clone occurred once. The chain is built from TRBV5-1 and TRBJ2-7, with 9 bases identical to TRBD1. Germline loops: CDR1 SGHRS, CDR2 YFSETQ. This CDR3 has 16 amino acids. The V and J ends lost 3 bases and 2 bases, in that order; junction bases with no gene match: 9. This chain's CDR3 is CASSSGWTGVTYEQYF. The DNA for the CDR3 is TGCGCCAGCAGCTCGGGGTGGACAGGGGTCACCTACGAGCAGTACTTC.

The chain combines TRBV19 with TRBJ1-1; 10 nucleotides line up with TRBD1. This CDR3 contains 15 residues. Per the germline V gene, CDR1 is LNHDA and CDR2 is SQIVND (reference sequence). V shed 3 bases, J shed 5 bases, and the junction held 6 bases outside the gene matches. The CDR3 DNA sequence: TGTGCCAGTAGTATTGCAGGACAGGGGGGGACTGAAGCTTTCTTT. Amino acid sequence: CASSIAGQGGTEAFF.

The genes are TRBV2 and TRBJ2-7; D is ambiguous. With 4 bases removed from V and 3 bases from J, the gap between germline ends came to 7 bases. This CDR3 spans 12 amino acids. From germline, CDR1 is SNHLY and CDR2 FYNNEI. In DNA form, the CDR3 reads TGTGCCAGCAGTGTTACGGTCTACGAGCAGTACTTC. Translating gives CASSVTVYEQYF.

The rearrangement links TRBV18 to TRBJ2-3, with TRBD1 matching 7 bases. V was pared by 3 bases and J by 2 bases, with 5 bases of the junction left unmatched. Looked up from germline, CDR1 is KGHSH and CDR2 is LQKENI. The CDR3 has 15 residues. CDR3 sequence: CASSPQGVYTDTQYF. The CDR3 coding sequence is TGTGCCAGCTCACCGCAGGGGGTTTACACAGATACGCAGTATTTT.

This clone was counted once. The genes are TRBV5-1 and TRBJ2-7; tentatively, D is TRBD1 (6 bases). The CDR3 is 14 amino acids. V was cut by 3 bases and J by 5 bases, with 15 bases left in between. Per germline, CDR1 SGHRS and CDR2 YFSETQ. CDR3 in DNA: TGCGCCAGCAGCTACGGACAGCGCACCAACGAGCAGTACTTC. Its translation is CASSYGQRTNEQYF.

The chain uses TRBV7-2 and TRBJ2-3; no definite D call. CDR1 and CDR2 from the germline V gene are SGHTA and FQGNSA. V shed 0 bases and J shed 0 bases, with 4 bases lying between them. CDR3 length: 14 amino acids. The CDR3 region has the DNA TGTGCCAGCAGCTTAGCGGCTAGCACAGATACGCAGTATTTT. Translation: CASSLAASTDTQYF.

This chain uses TRBV5-6 with TRBJ1-6; no reliable D call. V was cut by 4 bases and J by 9 bases, with 20 bases left in between. CDR3 size: 16 residues. Germline V CDR1 and CDR2: SGHDT, YYEEEE. In DNA, the CDR3 is TGTGCCAGCAGCCCGTCCGCCGGGCCTACCGGTTCACCCCTCCACTTT. Translated: CASSPSAGPTGSPLHF.

The chain combines TRBV12-2 with TRBJ2-3; the DNA was not compared with TRBD1, the D call given in the table. TRBV12-2 is noted as a pseudogene. This CDR3 comprises 17 residues. Here the CDR3 reads CASRLERGQGNTDTQYF. CDR3 in DNA: TGTGCAAGTCGCTTAGAAAGGGGACAGGGGAACACAGATACGCAGTATTTT.

This chain connects TRBV20-1 to TRBJ2-1, with D unclear. V was shortened by 6 bases and J by 5 bases, with 2 bases between the two germline ends. CDR1 DFQATT and CDR2 SNEGSKA come from the germline V gene (reference sequence). This CDR3 has 9 amino acids. CDR3 in DNA: TGCAGTGCAGACAATGAGCAGTTCTTC. Encoded protein: CSADNEQFF.

The rearrangement uses TRBV18 and TRBJ2-7, with 8 bases aligning to TRBD1. This CDR3 has 14 amino acids. V trimming: 3 bases; J trimming: 6 bases; junction bases outside the gene matches: 7. Per germline, CDR1 KGHSH and CDR2 LQKENI. CDR3 bases: TGTGCCAGCTCACCCGGACAGGGTCCTGCCGAGCAGTACTTC. Encoded protein: CASSPGQGPAEQYF.

With respect to this clone: The identical CDR3 is also encoded by other nucleotide sequences in the sample. The CDR3 bases are TGTGCCAGCTCACCGGGGGCTTACGAGCAGTACTTC. This translates into CASSPGAYEQYF. This sequence joins TRBV18 and TRBJ2-7, with D perhaps matching TRBD1 (6 bases). Per germline, CDR1 KGHSH and CDR2 LQKENI. The CDR3 runs to 12 residues. Trimming stripped 3 bases from V and 4 bases from J, with 7 bases between.

The gene calls are TRBV2 and TRBJ2-4; 9 nucleotides line up with TRBD1. Losses at the gene ends were 6 bases for V and 3 bases for J; bases not matched to a gene: 9. The CDR3 sequence is 16 residues long. Germline lookup yields CDR1 SNHLY and CDR2 FYNNEI. CDR3: CASRDTGGGSKNIQYF. The CDR3 DNA is TGTGCCAGCAGGGATACAGGGGGCGGTAGCAAAAACATTCAGTACTTC.

V and J are TRBV10-3 and TRBJ2-2; D is unresolved. This CDR3 comprises 12 residues. Germline V lookup: CDR1 ENHRY, CDR2 SYGVKD. Trimming took off 5 bases at V and 6 bases at J, with 7 bases between the two ends. Here the CDR3 DNA reads TGTGCCATCAGTAGGGCATCCGGGGAGCTGTTTTTT. Its translation is CAISRASGELFF.

This chain uses TRBV18 with TRBJ2-2; 8 bases fit TRBD2. The CDR3 runs 19 residues. V lost 2 bases, J lost 0 bases, and 11 bases stayed unmatched. Germline V CDR1 and CDR2: KGHSH, LQKENI. CDR3 nucleotides: TGTGCCAGCTCACCAAGCGGGCTACTAGCGGTTGCGAACACCGGGGAGCTGTTTTTT. This encodes CASSPSGLLAVANTGELFF.

The chain uses TRBV30 and TRBJ2-3; D unresolved. CDR1 is GTSNPN and CDR2 is SVGIG in the germline V gene (reference sequence). The CDR3 sequence is 12 residues long. V was trimmed by 2 bases and J by 0 bases, leaving 3 bases between them. This chain's CDR3 is CAWSMSTDTQYF. Written as DNA, the CDR3 is TGTGCCTGGAGTATGAGCACAGATACGCAGTATTTT.

As concerns this clone: The same CDR3 can be traced to other DNA sequences in this sample. The J gene is TRBJ1-2, the V gene TRBV10-3; D is possibly TRBD1 (6 bases). This CDR3 region has 15 residues. Germline CDR1 ENHRY, CDR2 SYGVKD. Trimming cost V 0 bases and J 2 bases, with 10 bases left between them. CDR3 nucleotide sequence: TGTGCCATCAGTGAGTCGGGGGGCGCAAACTATGGCTACACCTTC. Translation gives CAISESGGANYGYTF.

About this clone itself: The sample holds other DNA sequences that translate to the same CDR3. This rearrangement joins TRBV7-9 to TRBJ2-3; D remains ambiguous. Trimming removed 0 bases at V and 2 bases at J, with 6 bases between. This CDR3 contains 14 residues. CDR1 is SEHNR, CDR2 FQNEAQ, per germline (reference sequence). The CDR3 nucleotides read TGTGCCAGCAGCTTAGCACAAAACACAGATACGCAGTATTTT. This encodes CASSLAQNTDTQYF.

The chain joins TRBV7-2 to TRBJ2-5; D remains unclear. The V end lost 6 bases, the J end lost 5 bases, and 10 bases lay between the germline ends. The CDR3 loop spans 12 amino acids. CDR1 is SGHTA, CDR2 FQGNSA, per germline. CDR3 in DNA: TGTGCCAGCAGGATAGCCGGGGAGACCCAGTACTTC. Protein product: CASRIAGETQYF.

About this clone: Distinct nucleotide sequences in the sample also encode this CDR3. V usage is TRBV5-1 and J usage is TRBJ1-5, with 9 positions matching TRBD1. The CDR3 consists of 15 residues. CDR1 and CDR2 (germline): SGHRS, YFSETQ. Germline trimming cut 0 bases from V and 3 bases from J; bases unmatched to any gene: 1. The CDR3: CASSLGDRDNQPQHF. CDR3 DNA sequence: TGCGCCAGCAGCTTGGGGGACAGGGACAATCAGCCCCAGCATTTT.

V is TRBV28 and J is TRBJ1-5, with 9 bases matching TRBD1. The germline V gene has CDR1 MDHEN and CDR2 SYDVKM. V dropped 7 bases and J dropped 5; count of bases not matched to a gene: 6. This CDR3 comprises 14 residues. The CDR3 coding sequence is TGTGCCAGCATTTCGACAGGGGGGTATCAGCCCCAGCATTTT. Amino acids: CASISTGGYQPQHF.